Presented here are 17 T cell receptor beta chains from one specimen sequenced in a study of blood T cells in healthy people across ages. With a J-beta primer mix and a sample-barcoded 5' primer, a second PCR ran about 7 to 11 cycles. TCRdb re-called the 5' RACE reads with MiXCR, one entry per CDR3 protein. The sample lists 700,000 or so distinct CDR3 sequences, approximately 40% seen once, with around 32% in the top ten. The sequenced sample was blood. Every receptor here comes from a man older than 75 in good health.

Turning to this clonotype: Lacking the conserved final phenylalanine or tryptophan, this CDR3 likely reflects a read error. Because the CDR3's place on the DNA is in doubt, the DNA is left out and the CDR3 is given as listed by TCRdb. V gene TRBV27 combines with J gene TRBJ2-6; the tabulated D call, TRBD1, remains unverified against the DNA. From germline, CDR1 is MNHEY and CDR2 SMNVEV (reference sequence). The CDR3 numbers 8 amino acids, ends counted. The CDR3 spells CASSQRDQ.

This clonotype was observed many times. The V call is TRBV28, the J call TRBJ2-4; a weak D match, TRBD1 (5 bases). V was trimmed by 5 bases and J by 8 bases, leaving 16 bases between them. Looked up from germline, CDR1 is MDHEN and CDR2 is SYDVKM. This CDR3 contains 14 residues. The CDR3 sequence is CASSRGFQVYIQYF. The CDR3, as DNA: TGTGCCAGCAGTAGGGGATTCCAGGTCTACATTCAGTACTTC.

CDR3 in DNA: TGTGCCAGCAGTTTACCGGGTAGAAGCTCCTACAATGAGCAGTTCTTC. It translates to CASSLPGRSSYNEQFF. The V gene is TRBV28, the J gene TRBJ2-1; no firm D call. Germline V gives CDR1 MDHEN, CDR2 SYDVKM. Trimming shortened V by 2 bases and J by 0 bases, and 11 bases separated the two germline ends. This CDR3 is built from 16 residues. The full variable domain, completed using reference TRBV28 and TRBJ2-1, is DVKVTQSSRYLVKRTGEKVFLECVQDMDHENMFWYRQDPGLGLRLIYFSYDVKMKEKGDIPEGYSVSREKKERFSLILESASTNQTSMYLCASSLPGRSSYNEQFFGPGTRLTVL.

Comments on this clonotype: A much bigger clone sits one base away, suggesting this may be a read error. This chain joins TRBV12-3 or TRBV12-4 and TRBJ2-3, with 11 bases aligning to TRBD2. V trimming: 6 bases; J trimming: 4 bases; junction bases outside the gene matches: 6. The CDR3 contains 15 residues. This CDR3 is CASRIAGGGADTQYF. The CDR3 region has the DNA TGTGCCAGCAGGATAGCGGGAGGGGGGGCAGATACGCAGTATTTT.

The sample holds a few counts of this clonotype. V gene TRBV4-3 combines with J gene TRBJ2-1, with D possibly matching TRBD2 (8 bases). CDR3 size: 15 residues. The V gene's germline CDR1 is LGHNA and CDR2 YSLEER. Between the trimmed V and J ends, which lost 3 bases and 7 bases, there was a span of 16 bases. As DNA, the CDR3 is TGCGCCAGCAGCCAGACAGGGACTAGTTCTAATGAGCAGTTCTTC. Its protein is CASSQTGTSSNEQFF.

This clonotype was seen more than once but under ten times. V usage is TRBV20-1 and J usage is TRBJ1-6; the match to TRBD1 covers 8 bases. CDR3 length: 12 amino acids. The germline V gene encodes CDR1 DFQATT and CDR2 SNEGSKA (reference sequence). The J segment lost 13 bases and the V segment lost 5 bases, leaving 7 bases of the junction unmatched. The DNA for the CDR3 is TGCAGTGCTCCCGACAGGGGATCCCCCCTCCACTTT. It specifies CSAPDRGSPLHF.

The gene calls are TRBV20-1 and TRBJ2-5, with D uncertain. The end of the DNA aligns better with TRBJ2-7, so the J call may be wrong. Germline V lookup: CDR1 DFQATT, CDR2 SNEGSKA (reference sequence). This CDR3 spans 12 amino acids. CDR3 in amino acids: CSATSNSYEQYF. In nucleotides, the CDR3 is TGCAGTGCCACGTCCAATTCCTACGAGCAGTACTTC.

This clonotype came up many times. In DNA form, the CDR3 reads TGTGCCAGCAGCAAATGGACTAGCGGGACAGATACGCAGTATTTT. It specifies CASSKWTSGTDTQYF. The chain links TRBV11-2 to TRBJ2-3, with 11 positions matching TRBD2. V lost 5 bases, J lost 3 bases, and 4 bases stayed unmatched. Germline V lookup: CDR1 SGHAT, CDR2 FQNNGV. The CDR3 extends over 15 amino acids.

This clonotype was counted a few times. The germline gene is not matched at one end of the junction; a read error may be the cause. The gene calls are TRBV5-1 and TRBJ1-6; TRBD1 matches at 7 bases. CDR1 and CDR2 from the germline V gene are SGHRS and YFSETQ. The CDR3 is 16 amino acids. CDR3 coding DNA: TGCGCCAGTAGCTTGGGGGACAGCTCGGGGAATTCACCCCTCCACTTT. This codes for CASSLGDSSGNSPLHF.

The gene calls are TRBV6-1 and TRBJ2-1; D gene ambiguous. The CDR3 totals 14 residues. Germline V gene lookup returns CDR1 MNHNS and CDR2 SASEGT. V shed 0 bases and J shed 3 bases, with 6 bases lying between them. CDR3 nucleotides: TGTGCCAGCAGTGAAGCGAGTGACTACAATGAGCAGTTCTTC. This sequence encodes CASSEASDYNEQFF.

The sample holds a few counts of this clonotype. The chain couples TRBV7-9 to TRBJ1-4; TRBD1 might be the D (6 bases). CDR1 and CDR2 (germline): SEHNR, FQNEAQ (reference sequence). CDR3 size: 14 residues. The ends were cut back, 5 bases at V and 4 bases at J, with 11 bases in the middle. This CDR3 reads CASSVGGGNEKLFF. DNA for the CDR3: TGTGCCAGCAGCGTCGGAGGGGGTAATGAAAAACTGTTTTTT.

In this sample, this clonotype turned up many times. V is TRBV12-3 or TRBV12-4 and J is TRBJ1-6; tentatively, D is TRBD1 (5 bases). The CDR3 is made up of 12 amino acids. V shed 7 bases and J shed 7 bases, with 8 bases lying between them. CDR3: CASTRDNSPLHF. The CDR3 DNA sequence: TGTGCCAGCACCCGGGACAATTCACCCCTCCACTTT.

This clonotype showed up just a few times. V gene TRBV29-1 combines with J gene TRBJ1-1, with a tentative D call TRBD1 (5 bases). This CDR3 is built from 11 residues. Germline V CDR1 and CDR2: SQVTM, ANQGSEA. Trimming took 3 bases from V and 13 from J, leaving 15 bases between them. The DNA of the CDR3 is TGCAGCGTTGAGTCAGGGATGATCCTTTTCTTT. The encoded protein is CSVESGMILFF.

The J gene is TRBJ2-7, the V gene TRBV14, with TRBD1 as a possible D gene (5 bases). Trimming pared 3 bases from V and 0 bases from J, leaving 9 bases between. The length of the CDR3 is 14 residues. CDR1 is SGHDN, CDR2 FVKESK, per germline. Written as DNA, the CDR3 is TGTGCCAGCAGCCAGGGGCAGAGCTCCTACGAGCAGTACTTC. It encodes CASSQGQSSYEQYF.

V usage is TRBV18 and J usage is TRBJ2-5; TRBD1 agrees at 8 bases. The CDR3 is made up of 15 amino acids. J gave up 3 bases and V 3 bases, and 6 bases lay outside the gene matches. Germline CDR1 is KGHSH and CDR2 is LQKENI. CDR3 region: CASSPGQGAKETQYF. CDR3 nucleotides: TGTGCCAGCTCACCGGGCCAGGGGGCGAAAGAGACCCAGTACTTC.

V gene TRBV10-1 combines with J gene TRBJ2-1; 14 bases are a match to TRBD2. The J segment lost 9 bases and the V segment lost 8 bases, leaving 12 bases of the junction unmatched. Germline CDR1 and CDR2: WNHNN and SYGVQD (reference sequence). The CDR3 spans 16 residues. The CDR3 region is CASRGLAGVQSPEQFF. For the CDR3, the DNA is TGCGCCAGCCGGGGACTAGCGGGAGTCCAGAGTCCTGAGCAGTTCTTC.

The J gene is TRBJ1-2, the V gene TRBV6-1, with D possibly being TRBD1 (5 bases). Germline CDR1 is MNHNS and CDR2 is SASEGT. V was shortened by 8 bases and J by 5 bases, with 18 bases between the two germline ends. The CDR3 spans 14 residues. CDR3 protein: CASEDGTGLYGYTF. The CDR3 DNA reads TGTGCCAGCGAGGATGGGACGGGTCTGTATGGCTACACCTTC.